The 32 T cell receptor beta chains below were found in one sample sequenced in a study of CD4+ T cells in melanoma. Generated by immunoSEQ multiplex PCR, the TCRdb table keeps only in-frame clones and is missing some. The data show around 110,000 clones, about 92% seen once. The sequenced sample was peripheral blood. These receptors originate from a human donor with melanoma.

This sequence joins TRBV25-1 and TRBJ2-7; a weak D match, TRBD1 (7 bases). The germline V and J ends were trimmed by 8 bases and 3 bases, with 23 bases remaining between them. CDR1 is MGHDK, CDR2 SYGVNS, per germline. The CDR3 consists of 16 residues. As DNA, the CDR3 is TGTGCCAGCCCCCCTACAAACAGGGGAGGCCTCTACGAGCAGTACTTC. Translation gives CASPPTNRGGLYEQYF.

The V and J genes are TRBV19 and TRBJ2-7, with D perhaps TRBD2 (7 bases). Trimming removed 9 bases from V and 0 bases from J, with 18 bases in between. Germline V gene lookup returns CDR1 LNHDA and CDR2 SQIVND (reference sequence). The CDR3 spans 15 residues. The chain's CDR3 is CASSVRGASSYEQYF. Here the CDR3 DNA reads TGTGCCAGCTCGGTCCGGGGGGCCTCCTCCTACGAGCAGTACTTC.

The chain carries TRBV5-1 and TRBJ2-5, with TRBD2 matching over 9 bases. This CDR3 comprises 17 residues. V was clipped by 4 bases and J by 3 bases; unmatched bases: 13. The germline V gene encodes CDR1 SGHRS and CDR2 YFSETQ. The CDR3 loop reads CASSPRLAGGPEETQYF. The CDR3 DNA sequence: TGCGCCAGCAGCCCTCGGCTGGCGGGGGGGCCGGAAGAGACCCAGTACTTC. Full variable domain (remainder filled in from reference TRBV5-1 and TRBJ2-5): KAGVTQTPRYLIKTRGQQVTLSCSPISGHRSVSWYQQTPGQGLQFLFEYFSETQRNKGNFPGRFSGRQFSNSRSEMNVSTLELGDSALYLCASSPRLAGGPEETQYFGPGTRLLVL.

The sample holds a few counts of this clone. This chain joins TRBV7-9 and TRBJ2-6; either TRBD1 or TRBD2 may supply D (6 bases each). V was cut by 1 base and J by 6 bases, with 19 bases left in between. CDR3 size: 18 residues. From germline, CDR1 is SEHNR and CDR2 FQNEAQ (reference sequence). CDR3 residues: CASSLVSGASSVANVLTF. The CDR3 DNA sequence: TGTGCCAGCAGCTTAGTTTCGGGGGCGTCCTCAGTGGCCAACGTCCTGACTTTC. Looking up the rest from reference TRBV7-9 and TRBJ2-6 gives the full variable domain: DTGVSQNPRHKITKRGQNVTFRCDPISEHNRLYWYRQTLGQGPEFLTYFQNEAQLEKSRLLSDRFSAERPKGSFSTLEIQRTEQGDSAMYLCASSLVSGASSVANVLTFGAGSRLTVL.

V and J are TRBV6-1 and TRBJ2-1, with 12 bases fitting TRBD2. V trimming: 5 bases; J trimming: 7 bases; junction bases outside the gene matches: 6. The CDR3 is 15 residues long. Germline lookup yields CDR1 MNHNS and CDR2 SASEGT. The CDR3 region is CASSLAGGSRNEQFF. The CDR3 DNA sequence: TGTGCCAGCAGTCTAGCGGGGGGGTCTCGGAATGAGCAGTTCTTC.

CDR3 sequence: CASSRGSSGTSYEQYF. DNA of the CDR3: TGTGCCAGCAGCCGCGGCTCTAGCGGGACCTCCTACGAGCAGTACTTC. The V and J genes are TRBV7-6 and TRBJ2-7; 9 nucleotides match TRBD2. The germline V gene encodes CDR1 SGHVS and CDR2 FNYEAQ. V dropped 5 bases and J dropped 0; count of bases not matched to a gene: 8. This CDR3 region has 16 residues.

In this sample, this clone turned up a few times. The rearrangement links TRBV27 to TRBJ2-5; D is uncertain. Per the germline V gene, CDR1 is MNHEY and CDR2 is SMNVEV (reference sequence). V dropped 10 bases and J dropped 0 bases, with 15 bases sitting between them. The CDR3 length is 14 residues. The CDR3 DNA is TGTGCCACCGCCGAGCAAAGGTACCAAGAGACCCAGTACTTC. This translates into CATAEQRYQETQYF.

This rearrangement joins TRBV18 to TRBJ2-2, with TRBD1 matching over 12 bases. Per germline, CDR1 KGHSH and CDR2 LQKENI. There are 17 residues in the CDR3. V was clipped by 3 bases and J by 5 bases; unmatched bases: 7. DNA for the CDR3: TGTGCCAGCTCACCTCGGGGGACAGGGGGCGAAACCGGGGAGCTGTTTTTT. It specifies CASSPRGTGGETGELFF.

CDR3 protein: CASSLVSLEAFF. The CDR3 DNA follows: TGTGCCAGCAGTTTAGTGTCCTTGGAGGCTTTCTTT. This chain uses TRBV28 with TRBJ1-1; D gene unclear. V dropped 2 bases and J dropped 11 bases, with 12 bases sitting between them. Germline V gene sequence: CDR1 MDHEN, CDR2 SYDVKM. The CDR3 has 12 residues. Combining the CDR3 with reference TRBV28 and TRBJ1-1 gives the whole variable domain DVKVTQSSRYLVKRTGEKVFLECVQDMDHENMFWYRQDPGLGLRLIYFSYDVKMKEKGDIPEGYSVSREKKERFSLILESASTNQTSMYLCASSLVSLEAFFGQGTRLTVV.

The genes are TRBV9 and TRBJ2-7; TRBD1 might be the D (6 bases). Trimming removed 0 bases at V and 3 bases at J, with 16 bases between. The CDR3 runs 16 residues. Per the germline V gene, CDR1 is SGDLS and CDR2 is YYNGEE. The CDR3 bases are TGTGCCAGCAGCGTAGGGGGAGCAGGGGCCGTCTACGAGCAGTACTTC. Its translation: CASSVGGAGAVYEQYF. Supplemented by reference TRBV9 and TRBJ2-7, the full variable domain reads DSGVTQTPKHLITATGQRVTLRCSPRSGDLSVYWYQQSLDQGLQFLIQYYNGEERAKGNILERFSAQQFPDLHSELNLSSLELGDSALYFCASSVGGAGAVYEQYFGPGTRLTVT.

The V gene is TRBV9, the J gene TRBJ2-3, with D hard to call. CDR1 is SGDLS, CDR2 YYNGEE, per germline. The CDR3 totals 12 residues. V gave up 3 bases and J gave up 6 bases, with 8 bases separating them. CDR3 DNA sequence: TGTGCCAGCAGCGAACGGTGGGATACGCAGTATTTT. As protein: CASSERWDTQYF.

The V and J genes are TRBV7-8 and TRBJ2-3; D not certain. CDR3 size: 15 residues. Trimming pared 5 bases from V and 11 bases from J, leaving 23 bases between. The germline V gene encodes CDR1 SGHVS and CDR2 FQNEAQ. The CDR3 sequence is CASSLESVEPHGQYF. The CDR3 bases are TGTGCCAGCAGCCTAGAGTCGGTGGAGCCCCATGGGCAGTATTTT.

This clone was counted a few times. The chain uses TRBV2 and TRBJ1-1; perhaps TRBD1 as D (5 bases). Trimming shortened V by 8 bases and J by 8 bases, and 21 bases separated the two germline ends. The CDR3 sequence is 14 residues long. Germline loops: CDR1 SNHLY, CDR2 FYNNEI. The CDR3 sequence: CASLRTRVSVEAFF. DNA of the CDR3: TGTGCCAGCCTCAGGACCAGGGTTAGTGTCGAAGCTTTCTTT.

The V gene is TRBV28, the J gene TRBJ1-1; D may be TRBD1 (5 bases). Looked up from germline, CDR1 is MDHEN and CDR2 is SYDVKM. This CDR3 comprises 16 residues. Trimming stripped 0 bases from V and 3 bases from J, with 14 bases between. The CDR3 reads CASSLWRGPVHTEAFF. Written as DNA, the CDR3 is TGTGCCAGCAGTTTATGGCGGGGACCGGTGCACACTGAAGCTTTCTTT.

This clone has a single count. Here the CDR3 DNA reads TGTGCCAGCAGCCCATCTCGTTGGGGGCTTCCTACCGGGGAGCTGTTTTTT. Translation gives CASSPSRWGLPTGELFF. The chain recombines TRBV27 with TRBJ2-2; D may be TRBD1 (6 bases). The CDR3 loop spans 17 amino acids. V gave up 6 bases and J gave up 5 bases, with 22 bases separating them. Germline V CDR1 and CDR2: MNHEY, SMNVEV (reference sequence).

The V call is TRBV27, the J call TRBJ2-7; either TRBD1 or TRBD2 may fit D (5 bases each). V was clipped by 3 bases and J by 2 bases, with 14 bases between them. Per the germline V gene, CDR1 is MNHEY and CDR2 is SMNVEV (reference sequence). The CDR3 totals 15 residues. The CDR3 loop reads CASSFARGPAYEQYF. Written as DNA, the CDR3 is TGTGCCAGCAGTTTTGCCCGGGGCCCCGCCTACGAGCAGTACTTC.

The chain carries TRBV5-1 and TRBJ2-5; 8 nucleotides line up with TRBD2. J lost 3 bases, V lost 1 base, and 2 bases had no gene match. The CDR3 has 14 amino acids. Germline CDR1 is SGHRS and CDR2 is YFSETQ. The CDR3 DNA sequence: TGCGCCAGCAGCTTGTCGGGAGGGGAAGAGACCCAGTACTTC. Protein sequence: CASSLSGGEETQYF.

The genes are TRBV6-6 and TRBJ2-5; D could derive from TRBD1 or TRBD2 (5 bases each). V lost 0 bases to trimming and J lost 11 bases, with 16 bases between them. This CDR3 region has 14 residues. CDR1 MNHNY and CDR2 SVGAGI come from the germline V gene (reference sequence). Here the CDR3 DNA reads TGTGCCAGCAGTTACTCGGGGCTCGGGGTAAGGCAGTACTTC. It encodes CASSYSGLGVRQYF.

The chain recombines TRBV6-5 with TRBJ1-5, with D tentatively TRBD1 (6 bases). The V gene's germline CDR1 is MNHEY and CDR2 SVGAGI. V lost 2 bases, J lost 6 bases, and 11 bases lay in between. The CDR3 is 14 amino acids. The CDR3 is CASSYQQGGQPQHF. The CDR3 nucleotides are TGTGCCAGCAGTTACCAGCAAGGGGGTCAGCCCCAGCATTTT.

This clone was observed once. The V call is TRBV6-5, the J call TRBJ1-1; 9 bases match TRBD1. The J segment lost 4 bases and the V segment lost 5 bases, leaving 5 bases of the junction unmatched. The germline V gene has CDR1 MNHEY and CDR2 SVGAGI. The CDR3 is 14 residues long. In DNA, the CDR3 is TGTGCCAGCAGTGACCCGGGACAGGGCACTGAAGCTTTCTTT. The encoded protein is CASSDPGQGTEAFF.

The chain combines TRBV19 with TRBJ1-1; no clear D. The CDR3 contains 15 residues. CDR1 and CDR2 (germline): LNHDA, SQIVND (reference sequence). Trimming pared 7 bases from V and 2 bases from J, leaving 17 bases between. The CDR3 sequence is CASMILGRGNTEAFF. The CDR3, as DNA: TGTGCCAGTATGATTCTTGGTCGTGGTAACACTGAAGCTTTCTTT.

Many counts were recorded for this clone. The chain links TRBV29-1 to TRBJ2-2; weak D call: TRBD1 (5 bases). Trimming left V 8 bases short and J 0 bases short, with 10 bases between. There are 13 residues in the CDR3. Germline V gene lookup returns CDR1 SQVTM and CDR2 ANQGSEA. The CDR3 DNA reads TGCAGCATCCGGACACCGAACACCGGGGAGCTGTTTTTT. Translating gives CSIRTPNTGELFF.

The CDR3 loop is CASSLSFPPGLSSYEQYF. The CDR3 nucleotides are TGTGCCAGCAGCCTCTCCTTCCCTCCGGGACTAAGCTCCTACGAGCAGTACTTC. The V gene is TRBV4-2, the J gene TRBJ2-7; 7 nucleotides align to TRBD2. Germline CDR1 LGHNA, CDR2 YNFKEQ. V dropped 4 bases and J dropped 0; count of bases not matched to a gene: 15. The CDR3 totals 18 residues.

This clone appeared once. The CDR3 reads CASSLLEGAAAYNEQFF. In DNA, the CDR3 is TGTGCCAGCAGCCTCCTAGAAGGGGCCGCTGCGTACAATGAGCAGTTCTTC. The chain joins TRBV7-8 to TRBJ2-1; D is perhaps TRBD1 (5 bases). CDR1 is SGHVS and CDR2 is FQNEAQ in the germline V gene. This CDR3 comprises 17 residues. V shed 5 bases and J shed 4 bases, with 21 bases lying between them.

The chain couples TRBV4-2 to TRBJ1-3; D unresolved. Germline V gene lookup returns CDR1 LGHNA and CDR2 YNFKEQ. The V end was cut by 4 bases, the J end by 0 bases, with 10 bases between. CDR3 length: 15 residues. In DNA, the CDR3 is TGTGCCAGCAGCCTTGACGGGAACTCTGGAAACACCATATATTTT. Translation: CASSLDGNSGNTIYF.

The V call is TRBV7-8, the J call TRBJ1-2, with 7 bases identical to TRBD1. CDR1 is SGHVS, CDR2 FQNEAQ, per germline. This CDR3 is 14 amino acids long. V gave up 5 bases and J gave up 4 bases; unmatched junction bases: 7. CDR3 DNA sequence: TGTGCCAGCAGCCATTCGGGACAGTCCTATGGCTACACCTTC. Translating gives CASSHSGQSYGYTF.

The V call is TRBV7-2, the J call TRBJ2-7, with D tentatively TRBD1 (6 bases). The germline CDR1 and CDR2 sequences are SGHTA and FQGNSA. Trimming removed 6 bases from V and 6 bases from J, with 18 bases in between. The CDR3 spans 14 residues. This chain's CDR3 is CASSSVQGFSEQYF. The CDR3 nucleotides read TGTGCCAGCAGTAGCGTCCAGGGGTTTTCCGAGCAGTACTTC.

The gene calls are TRBV19 and TRBJ1-6; 9 bases line up with TRBD1. In germline, CDR1 is LNHDA, CDR2 SQIVND (reference sequence). CDR3 length: 12 amino acids. CDR3: CGTGAQNSPLHF. CDR3 in DNA: TGTGGGACAGGGGCGCAGAATTCACCCCTCCACTTT.

This clone was observed once. This chain uses TRBV9 with TRBJ1-6; D gene uncertain. V lost 3 bases to trimming and J lost 7 bases, with 8 bases between them. CDR3 length equals 13 residues. Germline V gives CDR1 SGDLS, CDR2 YYNGEE. The CDR3 DNA reads as TGTGCCAGCAGCGGGACGGGGAATTCACCCCTCCACTTT. Translation: CASSGTGNSPLHF.

The CDR3 is CASSPASVTYEQYF. CDR3 in DNA: TGTGCCAGCTCACCGGCTAGCGTAACCTACGAGCAGTACTTC. The chain couples TRBV18 to TRBJ2-7, with D maybe TRBD2 (6 bases). The length of the CDR3 is 14 residues. V was pared by 3 bases and J by 2 bases, with 11 bases between. The germline gives CDR1 KGHSH, CDR2 LQKENI.

In nucleotides, the CDR3 is TGTGCCAGCAGCTTGGCCCAGGCAGGGGACTATGGCTACACCTTC. This gives the protein CASSLAQAGDYGYTF. The chain combines TRBV5-4 with TRBJ1-2; D might be TRBD1 (6 bases). Germline V CDR1 and CDR2: SGHNT, YYREEE (reference sequence). This CDR3 has 15 residues. Trimming pared 0 bases from V and 3 bases from J, leaving 12 bases between.

The rearrangement uses TRBV18 and TRBJ1-6; D ambiguous. The CDR3 extends over 15 amino acids. Germline V gives CDR1 KGHSH, CDR2 LQKENI. The V and J ends lost 3 bases and 7 bases respectively, with 13 bases between them. DNA for the CDR3: TGTGCCAGCTCACCGCGGGTGGTGGACAATTCACCCCTCCACTTT. Translation: CASSPRVVDNSPLHF.